The entry that follows covers one T cell receptor beta chain sequence. TCRdb redid the calling of the RT-PCR reads with MiXCR, one entry per CDR3 protein. Of around 150,000 distinct CDR3 sequences in the sample, about a third are singletons; the top ten hold about 50%. This entry is derived from a study of patients and donors after allogeneic stem cell transplantation. The clonotype was recovered from a human donor who was either an allogeneic HSCT recipient or a stem cell or donor lymphocyte infusion donor (not recorded which). It is not recorded whose cells these are; they may come from a transplant donor. Sequencing was carried out using blood, either unsorted or a sorted T cell fraction (not recorded which).

CDR3 residues: CATAQGSSGNTIYF. The CDR3 coding sequence is TGTGCCACGGCACAGGGGTCCTCTGGAAACACCATATATTTT. This chain connects TRBV10-3 to TRBJ1-3; 7 bases map to TRBD1. The CDR3 contains 14 residues. V was clipped by 10 bases and J by 0 bases; unmatched bases: 6. Germline CDR1 and CDR2: ENHRY and SYGVKD.